This TCR beta chain came from a study of blood T cells in healthy people across ages. Study-level findings and limits: Estimates based on one million T cells were treated as lower bounds.

Primed by a sample-barcoded 5' primer and a J-beta primer mix, a second PCR proceeded for about 7 to 11 cycles. Using its own MiXCR run on the 5' RACE reads, TCRdb lists one record per CDR3 protein. The sample lists 1.5 million to 2 million distinct CDR3 sequences; around half were seen once. The CDR3 covers 15 residues. V gave up 2 bases and J gave up 0 bases; unmatched junction bases: 4. Germline CDR1 is DFQATT and CDR2 is SNEGSKA (reference sequence). Note on this clonotype: Antigen unknown.

This receptor was taken from a woman between 40 and 55 years old in good health. V usage is TRBV20-1 and J usage is TRBJ2-3; 8 bases map to TRBD2. The material sequenced was blood. The CDR3: CSARTGGTSTDTQYF. The CDR3 region has the DNA TGCAGTGCTAGAACGGGGGGGACTAGCACAGATACGCAGTATTTT.